This T cell receptor (beta chain) was identified in a study of shared clonotypes between healthy human individuals. Data came from immunoSEQ multiplex PCR; TCRdb stores just in-frame clones and leaves some out. Among a few million clones listed, around 93% were seen once. CDR1 is SGHTA and CDR2 is FQGNSA in the germline V gene. The V and J ends lost 0 bases and 8 bases, in that order; junction bases with no gene match: 11. This CDR3 has 17 amino acids. The sequenced sample consisted of naive CD4+ T cells from PBMCs. The subset was: CD45RA+ positively selected. The receptor was isolated from a young man in good health. Some clones in this sample may be carry-over from other donors' samples. This chain links TRBV7-2 with TRBJ2-1, with 9 positions matching TRBD2. CDR3 in DNA: TGTGCCAGCAGCTTAGCGTGGGCGGGAGGGCCCCAGGATGAGCAGTTCTTC. Translating gives CASSLAWAGGPQDEQFF.